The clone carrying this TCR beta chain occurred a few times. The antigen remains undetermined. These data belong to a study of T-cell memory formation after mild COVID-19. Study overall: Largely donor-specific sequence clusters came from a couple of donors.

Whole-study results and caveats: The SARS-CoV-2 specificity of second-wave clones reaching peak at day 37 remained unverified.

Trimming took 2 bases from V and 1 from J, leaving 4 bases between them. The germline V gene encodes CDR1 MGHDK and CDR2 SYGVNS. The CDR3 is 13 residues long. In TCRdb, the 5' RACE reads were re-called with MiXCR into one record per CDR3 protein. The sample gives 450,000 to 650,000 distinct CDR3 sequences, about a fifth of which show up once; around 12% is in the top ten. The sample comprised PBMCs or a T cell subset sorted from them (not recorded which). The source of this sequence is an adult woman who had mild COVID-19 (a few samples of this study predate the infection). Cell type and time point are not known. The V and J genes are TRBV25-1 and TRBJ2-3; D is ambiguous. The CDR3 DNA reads TGTGCCAGCAGTGAACCAGGCACAGATACGCAGTATTTT. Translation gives CASSEPGTDTQYF.